This T cell receptor (beta chain) was captured in a study of blood T cell repertoires in COVID-19. V dropped 0 bases and J dropped 1; count of bases not matched to a gene: 4. Germline CDR1 is SGHRS and CDR2 is YFSETQ. The CDR3 covers 16 residues. Here immunoSEQ multiplex PCR was the method, and the copy in TCRdb shows in-frame clones only, minus some. The sample lists some 45,000 clones; over 75% were seen once. This clonotype originated in a human donor in a cohort sampled during active COVID-19. Sequencing used peripheral blood. The J gene is TRBJ2-5, the V gene TRBV5-1; 9 nucleotides agree with TRBD2. The CDR3, as DNA: TGCGCCAGCAGCTTGGCTCCTAGCGGGGCCCAAGAGACCCAGTACTTC. Residues: CASSLAPSGAQETQYF.